A selection of T cell receptor beta chains follows, all from one sample in a study of Ad26.COV2.S vaccination and SARS-CoV-2 variants. Profiled with immunoSEQ multiplex PCR; TCRdb holds only in-frame clones, not every one. The sample holds about 240,000 clones, around 87% seen once. Specimen: peripheral blood, collected in a trial of Ad26.COV2.S vaccine versus placebo. The receptors shown here come from a person aged 18-65 years who received the Ad26.COV2.S COVID-19 vaccine or a placebo. CDR3s include the opening cysteine and the closing phenylalanine or tryptophan. D genes are given only for firm matches.

d_call	v_call	j_call	cdr3_nt	cdr3_aa
TRBD2	TRBV5-1	TRBJ2-7	TGCGCCAGCAGCTTTCTAGCGGGGGGGCCGGGGGAGCAGTACTTC	CASSFLAGGPGEQYF
TRBD2	TRBV7-2	TRBJ2-1	TGTGCCAGCAGCGAAACACTAGCGGGTCCATACTACTACAATGAGCAGTTCTTC	CASSETLAGPYYYNEQFF
-	TRBV27	TRBJ2-6	TGTGCCAGCAGTCAATCTCGGGACTCTGGGGCCAACGTCCTGACTTTC	CASSQSRDSGANVLTF
TRBD1	TRBV6-6	TRBJ2-6	TGTGCCTCGGACGTCGACAGGGCTGGGGCCAACGTCCTGACTTTC	CASDVDRAGANVLTF
TRBD1	TRBV4-3	TRBJ2-3	TGCGCCAGCAGCCAGGCGGACAGGTTCACAGATACGCAGTATTTT	CASSQADRFTDTQYF
-	TRBV4-1	TRBJ2-7	TGCGCCAGCAGCCAAGATCGGGCTACGGGCCAGCGCTACACGGGGATTTTTTACGAGCAGTACTTC	CASSQDRATGQRYTGIFYEQYF
-	TRBV10-3	TRBJ1-6	TGTGCCATCAGGATAGCGGACGGACATAATTCACCCCTCCACTTT	CAIRIADGHNSPLHF
TRBD1	TRBV2	TRBJ1-6	TGTGCCAGCAGTCAACAGGGGGCAGGTAATTCACCCCTCCACTTT	CASSQQGAGNSPLHF
TRBD1	TRBV25-1	TRBJ1-1	TGTGCCAGCAGTGAATCCATAGGGGGGACAGACACTGAAGCTTTCTTT	CASSESIGGTDTEAFF
TRBD2	TRBV7-2	TRBJ2-7	TGTGCCAGCACCCTAGCGGGGGCCGCCTACGAGCAGTACTTC	CASTLAGAAYEQYF
-	TRBV19	TRBJ1-2	TGTGCCAGTAGAGGGGAAGCTAACTATGGCTACACCTTC	CASRGEANYGYTF
-	TRBV29-1	TRBJ2-5	TGCAGCGTTGAATCCGGGAGGACCCAGTACTTC	CSVESGRTQYF
-	TRBV28	TRBJ1-1	TGTGCCAGCAGCCCTTCGCGGGGGGCGGGGGACACTGAAGCTTTCTTT	CASSPSRGAGDTEAFF